These 7 T cell receptor beta chains originate from one sample sequenced in a study of blood T cell repertoires in COVID-19. Data came from immunoSEQ multiplex PCR; TCRdb stores just in-frame clones and leaves some out. The table shows some 390,000 clones, with more than 75% occurring only once. The sample was peripheral blood. The receptors were sampled from a human donor in a cohort sampled during active COVID-19.

The CDR3 region has the DNA TGTGCCAGCAGCCTCCCCAGCCGGGACAGCCCGGGAGATGGCTACACCTTC. Translating it yields CASSLPSRDSPGDGYTF. This chain joins TRBV7-9 and TRBJ1-2, with 7 bases fitting TRBD1. CDR1 and CDR2 (germline): SEHNR, FQNEAQ (reference sequence). V was pared by 5 bases and J by 6 bases, with 18 bases of the junction left unmatched. This CDR3 region has 17 residues.

The chain links TRBV20-1 to TRBJ2-2; 7 positions match TRBD2. CDR1 DFQATT and CDR2 SNEGSKA come from the germline V gene (reference sequence). CDR3 length: 14 residues. V was pared by 3 bases and J by 4 bases, with 5 bases of the junction left unmatched. CDR3 nucleotide sequence: TGCAGTGCTAGTGCCTCTAGCGGCACCGGGGAGCTGTTTTTT. Translation: CSASASSGTGELFF.

V is TRBV15 and J is TRBJ2-4, with D perhaps matching TRBD2 (6 bases). Germline CDR1 reads LNHNV; CDR2 reads YYDKDF (reference sequence). The CDR3 consists of 20 residues. V lost 0 bases and J 2 bases, leaving 23 bases between the germline ends. This CDR3 reads CATSRETGTFFGGSKNIQYF. CDR3 nucleotides: TGTGCCACCAGCAGAGAGACCGGGACTTTCTTCGGCGGTTCCAAAAACATTCAGTACTTC.

The J gene is TRBJ1-5, the V gene TRBV5-1; tentative D call: TRBD1 (5 bases). Deletions cut 0 bases from V and 5 bases from J, with 9 bases between. The CDR3 is made up of 14 amino acids. CDR1 is SGHRS and CDR2 is YFSETQ in the germline V gene. CDR3 protein: CASSLVGGDQPQHF. The DNA for the CDR3 is TGCGCCAGCAGCTTGGTTGGGGGGGATCAGCCCCAGCATTTT.

CDR3 amino acids: CASKRDRHNEQFF. The CDR3 DNA reads as TGTGCCAGCAAAAGGGACAGACACAATGAGCAGTTCTTC. V usage is TRBV12-3 or TRBV12-4 and J usage is TRBJ2-1, with 7 nucleotides matching TRBD1. The CDR3 is 13 residues long. V lost 7 bases to trimming and J lost 5 bases; unmatched junction nucleotides: 5.

CDR3 coding DNA: TGTGCCAGCAGCCAAGGACTAGCGGGAGGCGGCGGTGGGGAGACCCAGTACTTC. This sequence encodes CASSQGLAGGGGGETQYF. V and J are TRBV3-1 (or the pseudogene TRBV3-2) and TRBJ2-5; TRBD2 agrees at 13 bases. Germline values: CDR1 LGHDT, CDR2 YNNKEL (reference sequence). V lost 1 base to trimming and J lost 5 bases; unmatched junction nucleotides: 10. The CDR3 runs 18 residues.

This chain connects TRBV5-1 to TRBJ1-1; D remains ambiguous. Germline V CDR1 and CDR2: SGHRS, YFSETQ. The CDR3 spans 14 residues. V lost 5 bases to trimming and J lost 2 bases, with 13 bases between them. The CDR3 DNA follows: TGCGCCAGCAGTAGGACTCCCGGCAACACTGAAGCTTTCTTT. Protein product: CASSRTPGNTEAFF.